This is a list of T cell receptor beta chains from one sample in a study of T-cell memory formation after mild COVID-19. TCRdb recomputed calls from the 5' RACE reads with MiXCR, one row per CDR3 protein. There are some 490,000 distinct CDR3 sequences in the sample; about 20% occur only once, and roughly 12% lies in the top ten. Sequencing input: PBMCs or a T cell subset sorted from them (not recorded which). All receptors come from an adult woman who had mild COVID-19 (a few samples of this study predate the infection). Cell type and time point are not known. CDR3s include the opening cysteine and the closing phenylalanine or tryptophan. Each record gives: V gene, clone size, D gene, J gene, CDR3 DNA, CDR3 protein. The D gene is left open where the match is weak. Size values are once, few and many counts, or a class for expanded clones, and some rows have none.

TRBV5-6	NA	NA	TRBJ1-2	TGTGCCAGCGTCCGATCAGGACAATCTAACTATGGCTACACCTTC	CASVRSGQSNYGYTF
TRBV29-1	NA	TRBD2	TRBJ2-1	TGCAGCGTGCGTAGCGGGAGTTTGTACAATGAGCAGTTCTTC	CSVRSGSLYNEQFF
TRBV7-9	many	TRBD2	TRBJ2-3	TGTGCCAGCAGCCGGATACTAGCGGGAGATACGCAGTATTTT	CASSRILAGDTQYF
TRBV2	NA	TRBD2	TRBJ2-1	TGTGCCAGCAGTAAGCGGGAGGGCGATAGTGAGCAGTTCTTC	CASSKREGDSEQFF
TRBV4-3	few	NA	TRBJ2-1	TGCGCCAGCAGCCAAATTATAGGGATGAACTATGAGCAGTTCTTC	CASSQIIGMNYEQFF
TRBV7-2	few	TRBD1	TRBJ2-5	TGTGCCAGCAGCTCCCCGGACAGGCAAGAGACCCAGTACTTC	CASSSPDRQETQYF
TRBV5-6	few	NA	TRBJ1-5	TGTGCCAGCTTATTTGAGGGGACCTCAGACCAGCCCCAGCATTTT	CASLFEGTSDQPQHF
TRBV29-1	NA	NA	TRBJ2-2	TGCAGCGTTGGTGGCAGTTTGGGCACCGGGGAGCTGTTTTTT	CSVGGSLGTGELFF
TRBV15	few	NA	TRBJ2-7	TGTGCCACCAGCAGAGATAGGTCCTACGAGCAGTACTTC	CATSRDRSYEQYF
TRBV15	NA	NA	TRBJ2-5	TGTGCCACCAGGGGTGGGGGACCCCAAGAGACCCAGTACTTC	CATRGGGPQETQYF
TRBV5-1	few	TRBD1	TRBJ1-1	TGCGCCAGCAGCTTGGCCGGGACAGGTGACCGGAACACTGAAGCTTTCTTT	CASSLAGTGDRNTEAFF
TRBV12-3/TRBV12-4	NA	NA	TRBJ2-1	TGTGCCAGCAGTATGACAGGTTGGTGGGACAATGAGCAGTTCTTC	CASSMTGWWDNEQFF
TRBV25-1	many	NA	TRBJ1-1	TGTGCCAGCAGTGCCATCCTGGACAACATGAACACTGAAGCTTTCTTT	CASSAILDNMNTEAFF
TRBV3-1	few	NA	TRBJ1-6	TGTGCCAGCAGCCCACCGGACCATTCACCCCTCCACTTT	CASSPPDHSPLHF
TRBV19	NA	NA	TRBJ2-7	TGTGCCAGCAGCGCTATGACGGAGAACGAGCAGTACTTC	CASSAMTENEQYF
TRBV12-3/TRBV12-4	NA	NA	TRBJ2-1	TGTGCCAGCAGTTTACAACGTCGAGACAATGAGCAGTTCTTC	CASSLQRRDNEQFF
TRBV2	few	NA	TRBJ2-1	TGTGCCAGCAGTGATCGGAGGGGAGGAAGCGATGAGCAGTTCTTC	CASSDRRGGSDEQFF
TRBV7-6	few	NA	TRBJ2-1	TGTGCCAGCAGCCCCCGGACTGCCCACCATGAGCAGTTCTTC	CASSPRTAHHEQFF
TRBV12-3/TRBV12-4	many	TRBD2	TRBJ2-5	TGTGCCAGCAGTTTAGTGGCGGGAGGACAAGAGACCCAGTACTTC	CASSLVAGGQETQYF
TRBV11-3	NA	NA	TRBJ1-1	TGTGCCAGCAGCTTAGGGGCCGCCACAGGGGCTTTCTTT	CASSLGAATGAFF
TRBV15	few	TRBD1	TRBJ1-2	TGTGCCACCAGCAGAGCGGGCGGACAGGGGGCCGGCTATGGCTACACCTTC	CATSRAGGQGAGYGYTF
TRBV5-4	NA	TRBD1	TRBJ2-7	TGTGCCAGCAGCTTTGACAGGGCAGCGTCCTACGAGCAGTACTTC	CASSFDRAASYEQYF
TRBV28	NA	NA	TRBJ2-5	TGTGCCAGCAGTTTAAAAGGGACCCCGAAGACCCAGTACTTC	CASSLKGTPKTQYF
TRBV10-3	many	TRBD1	TRBJ1-1	TGTAAGGGGACAGGGGGCAATACTGAAGCTTTCTTT	CKGTGGNTEAFF
TRBV11-3	NA	NA	TRBJ1-1	TGTGCCAGCAGCTCCCGGGGGACGTGGAACACTGAAGCTTTCTTT	CASSSRGTWNTEAFF
TRBV5-5	NA	NA	TRBJ1-2	TGTGCCAGCAGCGAGGACATTTGGGGTTATGGCTACACCTTC	CASSEDIWGYGYTF
TRBV5-1	NA	TRBD2	TRBJ2-5	TGCGCCAGCAGCCCCCGAGGGGGGTGGACTAGCGGGTTACAAGAGACCCAGTACTTC	CASSPRGGWTSGLQETQYF
TRBV24-1	few	TRBD1	TRBJ2-3	TGTGCCACCACCGGGACAGGGGAACAAGATACGCAGTATTTT	CATTGTGEQDTQYF
TRBV7-2	many	NA	TRBJ2-4	TGTGCCAGCAGCTTAGAAGGAGGGGGCCGGACCAAAAACATTCAGTACTTC	CASSLEGGGRTKNIQYF
TRBV6-5	few	NA	TRBJ2-1	TGTGCCAGCAGTTACGAAGGGGGAGTCGTAAATGAGCAGTTCTTC	CASSYEGGVVNEQFF
TRBV27	few	TRBD1	TRBJ2-7	TGTGCCAGCAGTTTACGTTTATCCCAGACAGGGGCTATCTACGAGCAGTACTTC	CASSLRLSQTGAIYEQYF
TRBV6-5	few	NA	TRBJ1-4	TGTGCCAGCAGATCTAGAGGCAGCTATAATGAAAAACTGTTTTTT	CASRSRGSYNEKLFF
TRBV7-2	many	NA	TRBJ1-1	TGTGCCAGCAGCTTAAGCAGAGCGAACACTGAAGCTTTCTTT	CASSLSRANTEAFF
TRBV4-3	few	TRBD2	TRBJ2-3	TGCGCCAGCAGCGAACTAGCGGGAATGAAGGCAGATACGCAGTATTTT	CASSELAGMKADTQYF
TRBV15	NA	NA	TRBJ2-7	TGTGCCACCAGCAGACCACACTTCCACGAGCAGTACTTC	CATSRPHFHEQYF
TRBV5-1	NA	NA	TRBJ1-2	TGCGCCAGCAGCACTATACCGGGGGACTATGGCTACACCTTC	CASSTIPGDYGYTF
TRBV5-5	few	TRBD1	TRBJ2-7	TGTGCCAGCAGCTCTACCTTCGGACAGGGGTTTATTTACGAGCAGTACTTC	CASSSTFGQGFIYEQYF
TRBV6-4	NA	TRBD1	TRBJ2-2	TGTGCCAGCAGTGATCACTTCAAGGGGGCCGATAACACCGGGGAGCTGTTTTTT	CASSDHFKGADNTGELFF
TRBV24-1	NA	TRBD2	TRBJ2-2	TGTGCCACCCAACTAGCGGGGGCGAACACCGGGGAGCTGTTTTTT	CATQLAGANTGELFF
TRBV9	NA	TRBD1	TRBJ2-1	TGTGCCAGCAGAGCCTCACCCGGGACAGTCAATCCCAATGAGCAGTTCTTC	CASRASPGTVNPNEQFF